The 6 T cell receptor beta chains below were found in one sample sequenced in a study of cytomegalovirus exposure and HLA in healthy donors. The PCR employed 60 Vbeta primers together with 13 Jbeta primers. Libraries were prepared by immunoSEQ multiplex PCR; TCRdb keeps only in-frame clonotypes and omits some of them. The data contain 100,000 to 150,000 clones, over 60% of them seen just once; the ten biggest clones take up 1.2%. The specimen sequenced was PBMCs. These receptors all come from a female donor in good health and CMV-seronegative.

Here the CDR3 DNA reads TGCGCCAGCAGCTCGGCAGGGTATGGCTACACCTTC. As protein: CASSSAGYGYTF. V gene TRBV5-1 combines with J gene TRBJ1-2, with a possible D match to TRBD1 (5 bases). The CDR3 consists of 12 residues. Germline V gives CDR1 SGHRS, CDR2 YFSETQ. Trimming stripped 3 bases from V and 5 bases from J, with 8 bases between.

The chain has TRBV4-1 and TRBJ1-1, with 8 bases that match TRBD1. This CDR3 is 17 amino acids long. Germline-derived CDR1 and CDR2 are MGHRA and YSYEKL. V lost 4 bases and J lost 4; bases outside the gene matches: 14. CDR3 amino acids: CASSPPGQGARRTEAFF. The CDR3 DNA reads TGCGCCAGCAGCCCACCGGGGCAGGGGGCTAGGCGCACTGAAGCTTTCTTT.

This chain links TRBV5-1 with TRBJ1-3; 8 nucleotides match TRBD1. The CDR3 is 16 amino acids. Per germline, CDR1 SGHRS and CDR2 YFSETQ. After removal of 0 bases from V and 0 bases from J, the junction contained 2 bases not matched to a gene. CDR3 loop: CASSLGDRGSGNTIYF. Here the CDR3 DNA reads TGCGCCAGCAGCTTGGGAGACAGGGGCTCTGGAAACACCATATATTTT.

In its sample, this clone was seen once. The chain employs TRBV25-1 and TRBJ2-3; TRBD1 is a possible D gene (5 bases). Trimming took 1 base from V and 1 from J, leaving 12 bases between them. Germline V CDR1 and CDR2: MGHDK, SYGVNS. The CDR3 sequence is 16 residues long. CDR3 residues: CASSELGADRTDTQYF. As DNA, the CDR3 is TGTGCCAGCAGTGAATTAGGGGCAGACCGCACAGATACGCAGTATTTT.

The V call is TRBV4-1, the J call TRBJ1-2; the D gene is possibly TRBD1 (5 bases). This CDR3 has 13 amino acids. Germline CDR1 reads MGHRA; CDR2 reads YSYEKL. Trimming stripped 0 bases from V and 6 bases from J, with 8 bases between. The CDR3 bases are TGCGCCAGCAGCCAAGAGGGGGGAGATGGCTACACCTTC. Its translation: CASSQEGGDGYTF.

The chain joins TRBV5-4 to TRBJ2-7; D might be TRBD2 (5 bases). The germline CDR1 and CDR2 sequences are SGHNT and YYREEE (reference sequence). The CDR3 runs 13 residues. Trimming pared 3 bases from V and 1 base from J, leaving 8 bases between. As DNA, the CDR3 is TGTGCCAGCAGCTCGGGGTATTCCTACGAGCAGTACTTC. Protein product: CASSSGYSYEQYF.